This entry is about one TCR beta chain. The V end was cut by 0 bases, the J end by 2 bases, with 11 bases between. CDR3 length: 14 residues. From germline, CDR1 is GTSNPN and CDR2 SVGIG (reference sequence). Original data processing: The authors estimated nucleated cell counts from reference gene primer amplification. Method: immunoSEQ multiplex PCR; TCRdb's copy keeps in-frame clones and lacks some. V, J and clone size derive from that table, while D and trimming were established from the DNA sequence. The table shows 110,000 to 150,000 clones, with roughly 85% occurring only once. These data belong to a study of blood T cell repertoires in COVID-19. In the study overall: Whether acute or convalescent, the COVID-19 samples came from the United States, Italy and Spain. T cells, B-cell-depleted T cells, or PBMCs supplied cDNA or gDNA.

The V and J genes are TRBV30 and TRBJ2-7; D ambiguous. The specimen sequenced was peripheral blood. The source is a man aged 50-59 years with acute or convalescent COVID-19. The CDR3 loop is CAWSVRGGTYEQYF. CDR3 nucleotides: TGTGCCTGGAGTGTTCGAGGTGGCACCTACGAGCAGTACTTC.